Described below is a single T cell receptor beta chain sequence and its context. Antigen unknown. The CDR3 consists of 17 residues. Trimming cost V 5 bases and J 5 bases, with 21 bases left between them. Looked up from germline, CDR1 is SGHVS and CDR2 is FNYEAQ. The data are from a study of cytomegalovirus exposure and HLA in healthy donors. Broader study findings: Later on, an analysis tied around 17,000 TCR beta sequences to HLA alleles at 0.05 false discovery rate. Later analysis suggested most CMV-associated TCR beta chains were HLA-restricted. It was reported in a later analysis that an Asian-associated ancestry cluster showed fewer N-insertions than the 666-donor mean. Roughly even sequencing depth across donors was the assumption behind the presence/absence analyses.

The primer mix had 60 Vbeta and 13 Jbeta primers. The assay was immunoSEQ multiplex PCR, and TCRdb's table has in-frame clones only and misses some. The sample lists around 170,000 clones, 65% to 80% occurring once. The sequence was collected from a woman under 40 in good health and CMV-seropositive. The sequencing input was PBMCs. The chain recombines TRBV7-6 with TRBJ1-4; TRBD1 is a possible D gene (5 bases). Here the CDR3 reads CASSLQVWGGKNEKLFF. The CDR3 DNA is TGTGCCAGCAGCCTCCAAGTCTGGGGCGGAAAGAATGAAAAACTGTTTTTT.